The following is a TCR beta chain sequence with its context. Antigen: not known. This CDR3 is built from 14 residues. Germline CDR1 and CDR2: MNHEY and SVGAGI. V lost 6 bases and J 5 bases, leaving 17 bases between the germline ends. Naive or memory CD4+ cells were cultured 1:1 with T cell-depleted PBMCs plus CEF. The sample originates from a study of CD4 T cells in relation to SARS-CoV-2 and coronaviruses. Study-wide results and limits: In around two thirds of donors, memory CD4+ clonotypes crossrecognized SARS-CoV-2 and at least one common cold coronavirus spike.

Naive and memory CD4+ T cells were cultured with CEF, then survey-sequenced. Generated by immunoSEQ multiplex PCR, the TCRdb table keeps only in-frame clones and is missing some. Among 35,000 or so clones listed, around 83% were seen once. This receptor was obtained from an adult with COVID-19. The chain recombines TRBV6-5 with TRBJ2-7, with a possible D match to TRBD2 (6 bases). What was sequenced was naive CD4+ T cells from PBMCs, cultured in vitro. Specified subset: naive CD4+ T cells isolated by negative enrichment. CDR3 sequence reads: CASSAASGGHEQYF. The CDR3 nucleotides are TGTGCCAGCAGCGCGGCCTCCGGGGGTCACGAGCAGTACTTC.